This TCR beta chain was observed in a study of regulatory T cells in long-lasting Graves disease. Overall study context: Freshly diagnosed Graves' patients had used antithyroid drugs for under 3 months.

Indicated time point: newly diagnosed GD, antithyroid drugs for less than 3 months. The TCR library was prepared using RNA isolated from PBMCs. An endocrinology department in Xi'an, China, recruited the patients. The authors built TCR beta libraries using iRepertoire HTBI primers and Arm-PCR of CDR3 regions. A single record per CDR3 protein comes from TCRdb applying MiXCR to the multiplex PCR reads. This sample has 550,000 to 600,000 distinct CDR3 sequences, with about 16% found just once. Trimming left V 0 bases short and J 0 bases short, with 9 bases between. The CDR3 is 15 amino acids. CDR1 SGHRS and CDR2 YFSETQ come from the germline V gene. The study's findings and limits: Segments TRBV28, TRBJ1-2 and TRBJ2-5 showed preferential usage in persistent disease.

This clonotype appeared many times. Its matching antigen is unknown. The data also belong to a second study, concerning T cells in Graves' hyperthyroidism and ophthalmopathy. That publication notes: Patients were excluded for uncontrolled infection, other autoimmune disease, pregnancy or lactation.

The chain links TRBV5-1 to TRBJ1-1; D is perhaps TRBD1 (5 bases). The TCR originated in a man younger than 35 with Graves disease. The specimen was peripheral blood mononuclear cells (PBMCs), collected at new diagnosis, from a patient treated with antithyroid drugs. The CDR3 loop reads CASSLVGGMNTEAFF. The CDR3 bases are TGCGCCAGCAGCTTGGTGGGGGGGATGAACACTGAAGCTTTCTTT.